This T cell receptor (beta chain) was documented in a study of T cell responses to AZD1222 COVID-19 vaccine. General study points: Only 5 or 6 AZD1222 recipients were seropositive at baseline. Most donors were white British, females outnumbered males, and clonal diversity was possibly underestimated. Repertoire collection took place solely once the T cell response had peaked.

As concerns this clone: The antigen is not known.

The CDR3 extends over 13 amino acids. V was trimmed by 1 base and J by 8 bases, leaving 9 bases between them. Looked up from germline, CDR1 is LNHNV and CDR2 is YYDKDF (reference sequence). Here immunoSEQ multiplex PCR was the method, and the copy in TCRdb shows in-frame clones only, minus some. The sample holds fewer than 200,000 clones, 85% to 95% seen once. The chain carries TRBV15 and TRBJ2-1; no definite D call. Sequenced here: peripheral blood, sampled on day 0 of AZD1222 vaccination. This sequence originates from an adult in good health. CDR3 residues: CATSRGVTDEQFF. CDR3 DNA sequence: TGTGCCACCAGCAGAGGGGTTACGGATGAGCAGTTCTTC.